These 23 T cell receptor beta chains originate from one sample sequenced in a study of graft-versus-host responses after intestinal transplantation. The antigens for these receptors are not known. Only in-frame clones appear in the TCRdb table, and some are missing; sequencing was by immunoSEQ multiplex PCR. The sample yields 50,000 to 60,000 clones, about nine tenths seen once. Sequences were derived from unstimulated CD4+ T cells sorted from spleen or lymph node cells, sampled before transplant. The receptors were gathered from a human donor who was the organ donor for an intestinal transplant.

This clone was recorded once. The V gene is TRBV9, the J gene TRBJ2-1; TRBD2 aligns across 12 bases. Germline lookup yields CDR1 SGDLS and CDR2 YYNGEE. The V gene end was trimmed by 4 bases and the J gene end by 4 bases; junction bases not matched to a gene: 6. The CDR3 covers 16 residues. CDR3 DNA: TGTGCCAGCAGCCCCTGGACTAGCGGGGTATACAATGAGCAGTTCTTC. Protein sequence: CASSPWTSGVYNEQFF.

This rearrangement joins TRBV25-1 to TRBJ2-3, with 10 bases aligning to TRBD1. The CDR3 length is 16 residues. V shed 1 base, J shed 1 base, and the junction held 2 bases outside the gene matches. Germline values: CDR1 MGHDK, CDR2 SYGVNS. For the CDR3, the DNA is TGTGCCAGCAGTGAATCCGGGACAGGGGGCACAGATACGCAGTATTTT. Amino acid sequence: CASSESGTGGTDTQYF.

The rearrangement uses TRBV6-1 and TRBJ2-7; 7 bases are a match to TRBD2. This CDR3 is 15 amino acids long. Germline assignment: CDR1 MNHNS and CDR2 SASEGT. V lost 4 bases and J lost 0; bases outside the gene matches: 6. The CDR3 DNA sequence: TGTGCCAGCAGTGGGGAGGGGAGCTTCTCCTACGAGCAGTACTTC. Its translation: CASSGEGSFSYEQYF.

This chain connects TRBV6-6 to TRBJ2-5, with TRBD1 matching 10 bases. Trimming removed 7 bases from V and 5 bases from J; junction bases left unmatched: 4. The CDR3 sequence is 13 residues long. In germline, CDR1 is MNHNY, CDR2 SVGAGI (reference sequence). CDR3 residues: CASNDRGRETQYF. CDR3 in DNA: TGTGCCAGCAATGACAGGGGGCGGGAGACCCAGTACTTC.

The V and J genes are TRBV11-3 and TRBJ2-5; D is undetermined. Germline V gene data show CDR1 as SGHNT and CDR2 as YENEEA. This CDR3 is 12 amino acids long. The germline V and J ends were trimmed by 5 bases and 1 base, with 5 bases remaining between them. The CDR3 bases are TGTGCCAGCAGCCTAGGCCAAGAGACCCAGTACTTC. It encodes CASSLGQETQYF.

The chain recombines TRBV6-8 with TRBJ1-1; weak D call: TRBD1 (5 bases). The CDR3 has 15 residues. CDR1 MNHGY and CDR2 SAAAGT come from the germline V gene. V gave up 1 base and J gave up 1 base, with 10 bases separating them. The CDR3 reads CASSYFGTENTEAFF. Here the CDR3 DNA reads TGTGCCAGCAGTTACTTCGGGACGGAGAACACTGAAGCTTTCTTT.

This chain joins TRBV5-1 and TRBJ2-1, with D maybe TRBD1 (6 bases). This CDR3 spans 14 amino acids. Per the germline V gene, CDR1 is SGHRS and CDR2 is YFSETQ. Trimming removed 0 bases at V and 3 bases at J, with 7 bases between. CDR3 DNA: TGCGCCAGCAGCTTGGGGGACAACTACAATGAGCAGTTCTTC. Protein product: CASSLGDNYNEQFF. Variable domain in full (rest from reference TRBV5-1 and TRBJ2-1): KAGVTQTPRYLIKTRGQQVTLSCSPISGHRSVSWYQQTPGQGLQFLFEYFSETQRNKGNFPGRFSGRQFSNSRSEMNVSTLELGDSALYLCASSLGDNYNEQFFGPGTRLTVL.

This clone was observed a single time. The rearrangement joins TRBV7-2 to TRBJ2-7; D is unresolved. The CDR3 runs to 14 residues. The V gene's germline CDR1 is SGHTA and CDR2 FQGNSA. Trimming removed 2 bases from V and 2 bases from J, with 10 bases in between. CDR3 coding DNA: TGTGCCAGCAGCTTATCCCCCCGTACCTACGAGCAGTACTTC. As protein: CASSLSPRTYEQYF.

This rearrangement joins TRBV7-2 to TRBJ2-5, with 10 bases identical to TRBD2. Germline V lookup: CDR1 SGHTA, CDR2 FQGNSA. The ends lost 6 bases at V and 5 bases at J; junction bases unmatched: 3. CDR3 length: 13 amino acids. The CDR3 bases are TGTGCCAGCAGGGCTAGCGGGAGTGAGACCCAGTACTTC. Amino acids: CASRASGSETQYF.

A single count supports this clone. This chain uses TRBV15 with TRBJ2-5; 11 bases match TRBD2. Germline assignment: CDR1 LNHNV and CDR2 YYDKDF (reference sequence). The CDR3 sequence is 18 residues long. The V gene end was trimmed by 0 bases and the J gene end by 5 bases; junction bases not matched to a gene: 11. Here the CDR3 DNA reads TGTGCCACCAGCAGAGATCGGGCTAGCGGGAGGCCGTGGGAGACCCAGTACTTC. This translates into CATSRDRASGRPWETQYF.

The CDR3 sequence is CASSFGGGPSYEQYF. CDR3 in DNA: TGTGCCAGCAGCTTTGGGGGAGGGCCTTCCTACGAGCAGTACTTC. The chain uses TRBV5-7 and TRBJ2-7; 7 bases map to TRBD2. TRBV5-7 is placed among ORFs of uncertain function. The trim removed 2 bases at V and 1 base at J, leaving 6 bases unmatched. The CDR3 length is 15 residues.

The rearrangement uses TRBV28 and TRBJ1-6, with D uncertain. This CDR3 has 14 amino acids. V lost 6 bases and J 4 bases, leaving 10 bases between the germline ends. Germline V gene data show CDR1 as MDHEN and CDR2 as SYDVKM. The DNA of the CDR3 is TGTGCCAGCAGAACAGCCTATTATAATTCACCCCTCCACTTT. This sequence encodes CASRTAYYNSPLHF.

J is TRBJ2-1 and V is TRBV6-6, with TRBD1 identical over 7 bases. The CDR3 loop spans 13 amino acids. Per the germline V gene, CDR1 is MNHNY and CDR2 is SVGAGI (reference sequence). Trimming took 3 bases from V and 8 from J; bases not matched to a gene: 4. This CDR3 is CASSYIGGDEQFF. CDR3 bases: TGTGCCAGCAGTTATATAGGGGGCGATGAGCAGTTCTTC.

The CDR3 region has the DNA TGTGCCAGCAGCCAAGCGGGAGCCCTTTACAATGAGCAGTTCTTC. This sequence encodes CASSQAGALYNEQFF. The J gene is TRBJ2-1, the V gene TRBV4-2, with TRBD2 as a possible D gene (6 bases). This CDR3 comprises 15 residues. Germline values: CDR1 LGHNA, CDR2 YNFKEQ. Trimming removed 1 base from V and 4 bases from J, with 11 bases in between.

This rearrangement joins TRBV28 to TRBJ1-2, with TRBD1 as a possible D gene (6 bases). CDR3 size: 13 residues. V was pared by 4 bases and J by 8 bases, with 14 bases between. The germline CDR1 and CDR2 sequences are MDHEN and SYDVKM. The CDR3 protein is CASSYGGPQGYTF. CDR3 sequence (DNA): TGTGCCAGCAGTTACGGGGGGCCGCAGGGCTACACCTTC.

V is TRBV19 and J is TRBJ2-3; 12 bases are shared with TRBD2. V lost 6 bases, J lost 1 base, and 5 bases stayed unmatched. The germline V gene encodes CDR1 LNHDA and CDR2 SQIVND (reference sequence). The CDR3 has 16 residues. CDR3 amino acids: CASRPSGRAGTDTQYF. The DNA for the CDR3 is TGTGCCAGTAGACCTAGCGGGAGGGCCGGCACAGATACGCAGTATTTT.

The rearrangement joins TRBV5-1 to TRBJ1-2; no clear D. The CDR3 is 14 residues long. Germline CDR1 and CDR2: SGHRS and YFSETQ. Trimming shortened V by 1 base and J by 0 bases, and 7 bases separated the two germline ends. This CDR3 reads CASSLLSSNYGYTF. The CDR3 bases are TGCGCCAGCAGCTTGCTCAGCTCTAACTATGGCTACACCTTC.

This clone has only one observation. The rearrangement joins TRBV4-3 to TRBJ2-1, with 14 bases lining up with TRBD2. This CDR3 is built from 13 residues. V was pared by 8 bases and J by 6 bases, with 0 bases of the junction left unmatched. Germline assignment: CDR1 LGHNA and CDR2 YSLEER. The CDR3 loop is CASGLAGGNEQFF. Written as DNA, the CDR3 is TGCGCCAGCGGACTAGCGGGAGGCAATGAGCAGTTCTTC.

This CDR3 is CASSTGGSTAGELFF. For the CDR3, the DNA is TGTGCCAGCAGTACGGGAGGGTCGACGGCCGGGGAGCTGTTTTTT. This sequence joins TRBV6-5 and TRBJ2-2; 8 nucleotides agree with TRBD2. J gave up 6 bases and V 5 bases, and 8 bases lay outside the gene matches. This CDR3 has 15 amino acids. Germline loops: CDR1 MNHEY, CDR2 SVGAGI.

This clone occurred once. The CDR3 sequence is CASSVQAVEQPQHF. In DNA form, the CDR3 reads TGTGCCAGTAGTGTCCAGGCAGTCGAGCAGCCCCAGCATTTT. The V gene is TRBV19, the J gene TRBJ1-5, with D hard to call. This CDR3 contains 14 residues. The V end was cut by 5 bases, the J end by 7 bases, with 15 bases between. CDR1 is LNHDA, CDR2 SQIVND, per germline (reference sequence).

The chain couples TRBV30 to TRBJ2-7; maybe TRBD2 (5 bases). The CDR3 spans 15 residues. V was trimmed by 2 bases and J by 0 bases, leaving 14 bases between them. Per the germline V gene, CDR1 is GTSNPN and CDR2 is SVGIG (reference sequence). This CDR3 reads CAWSSSGTRSYEQYF. CDR3 coding DNA: TGTGCCTGGAGTTCCAGCGGAACACGCTCCTACGAGCAGTACTTC.

V and J are TRBV6-1 and TRBJ2-1, with D uncertain. This CDR3 has 12 amino acids. The V gene lost 4 bases and the J gene lost 10 bases, with 11 bases spanning the gap. Germline CDR1 and CDR2: MNHNS and SASEGT. In nucleotides, the CDR3 is TGTGCCAGCAGTGTAGGGATAGAGGAGCAGTTCTTC. The encoded protein is CASSVGIEEQFF.

J is TRBJ2-1 and V is TRBV5-1; 9 positions match TRBD1. The V gene's germline CDR1 is SGHRS and CDR2 YFSETQ. Trimming cost V 9 bases and J 6 bases; bases outside gene matches: 4. The CDR3 runs to 12 residues. DNA for the CDR3: TGCGCCACCGCGGACAGGGGCAATGAGCAGTTCTTC. Amino acid sequence: CATADRGNEQFF. Complete variable domain (other parts from reference TRBV5-1 and TRBJ2-1): KAGVTQTPRYLIKTRGQQVTLSCSPISGHRSVSWYQQTPGQGLQFLFEYFSETQRNKGNFPGRFSGRQFSNSRSEMNVSTLELGDSALYLCATADRGNEQFFGPGTRLTVL.